This entry describes one TCR beta chain. This sample was taken from a study of radiotherapy plus CTLA-4 blockade in lung cancer. About the study: Patients showed objective responses in about 20% of cases, and disease control was achieved by about 30%.

Treatment of patients with chemo-refractory metastatic non-small-cell lung cancer consisted of focal radiation plus CTLA-4 blockade with ipilimumab. TCRdb keeps only in-frame clones here, not all; method: immunoSEQ multiplex PCR. The table lists 65,000 to 95,000 clones, 80% to 90% of them singletons, with over 35% in the top ten. This CDR3 is 14 amino acids long. Trimming pared 8 bases from V and 7 bases from J, leaving 21 bases between. Per the germline V gene, CDR1 is MDHEN and CDR2 is SYDVKM. Sequencing was performed on peripheral blood, taken from a patient treated with radiotherapy plus ipilimumab. This sequence originates from a human donor with non-small cell lung cancer that progressed on radiotherapy plus ipilimumab. The chain uses TRBV28 and TRBJ2-7; D ambiguous. This CDR3 reads CASSLRRPPGEQYF. In nucleotides, the CDR3 is TGTGCCAGCTCGCTTAGGCGGCCACCTGGGGAGCAGTACTTC.